These T cell receptor beta chains were read from a single sample in a study of pediatric ulcerative colitis. Assay: immunoSEQ multiplex PCR; the TCRdb copy retains only in-frame clones and omits some. The sample carries 45,000 to 75,000 clones, about 89% recorded once. Sample: blood. The origin of the receptors is a boy aged 5-17 years who was a control in a study of pediatric ulcerative colitis. Each CDR3 is given with its conserved first and last residue. D genes are given only for firm matches. Only part of the rows carry a size: once, few, many, or a class if the clone is expanded.

size: -; V: TRBV18; D: TRBD1; J: TRBJ2-7; length: 15; CDR3: CASDHGQGVSYEQYF; DNA: TGTGCCAGCGACCACGGACAGGGGGTCTCCTACGAGCAGTACTTC
size: -; V: TRBV28; D: -; J: TRBJ1-2; length: 13; CDR3: CASSFRGAYGYTF; DNA: TGTGCCAGCAGTTTTCGGGGGGCCTATGGCTACACCTTC
size: -; V: TRBV2; D: -; J: TRBJ2-2; length: 18; CDR3: CASRGTGASGRYTGELFF; DNA: TGTGCCAGCAGGGGGACAGGGGCTAGCGGGAGGTACACCGGGGAGCTGTTTTTT
size: -; V: TRBV5-1; D: -; J: TRBJ1-4; length: 17; CDR3: CASSLAPVTQASEKLFF; DNA: TGCGCCAGCAGCTTGGCCCCGGTTACCCAGGCTAGTGAAAAACTGTTTTTT
size: -; V: TRBV28; D: TRBD1; J: TRBJ1-2; length: 14; CDR3: CASSPGTGGLGYTF; DNA: TGTGCCAGCAGTCCGGGGACAGGGGGATTAGGCTACACCTTC
size: -; V: TRBV18; D: -; J: TRBJ2-2; length: 12; CDR3: CASSPRRGELFF; DNA: TGTGCCAGCTCACCAAGGAGAGGGGAGCTGTTTTTT
size: -; V: TRBV6-6; D: -; J: TRBJ1-5; length: 10; CDR3: CATWDQPQHF; DNA: TGTGCCACCTGGGATCAGCCCCAGCATTTT
size: -; V: TRBV6-6; D: TRBD1; J: TRBJ1-2; length: 14; CDR3: CASSYSGQNYGYTF; DNA: TGTGCCAGCAGTTACTCGGGACAGAACTATGGCTACACCTTC
size: once; V: TRBV19; D: -; J: TRBJ2-3; length: 13; CDR3: CASEGGDTDTQYF; DNA: TGTGCCAGTGAAGGCGGGGACACAGATACGCAGTATTTT
size: few; V: TRBV21-1; D: -; J: TRBJ1-1; length: 13; CDR3: CASEKFINTEAFF; DNA: TGTGCCAGCGAGAAATTCATAAACACTGAAGCTTTCTTT
size: -; V: TRBV18; D: -; J: TRBJ1-1; length: 14; CDR3: CASSLGAHDTEAFF; DNA: TGTGCCAGCTCACTAGGGGCGCACGACACTGAAGCTTTCTTT
size: -; V: TRBV19; D: -; J: TRBJ2-3; length: 19; CDR3: CASSIMSHPALTRTDTQYF; DNA: TGTGCCAGTAGTATAATGTCCCATCCAGCACTAACCCGCACAGATACGCAGTATTTT
size: -; V: TRBV7-2; D: -; J: TRBJ2-3; length: 18; CDR3: CASSLLLPDRTSTDTQYF; DNA: TGTGCCAGCAGCTTACTTCTCCCCGACAGGACTAGCACAGATACGCAGTATTTT
size: -; V: TRBV4-3; D: TRBD2; J: TRBJ2-1; length: 15; CDR3: CASTQSGGARNEQFF; DNA: TGCGCCAGCACCCAATCGGGGGGGGCCAGGAATGAGCAGTTCTTC
size: -; V: TRBV7-3; D: TRBD2; J: TRBJ2-2; length: 16; CDR3: CASSGSGTSGSGELFF; DNA: TGTGCCAGCAGCGGATCCGGGACTAGCGGGAGTGGGGAGCTGTTTTTT
size: once; V: TRBV4-3; D: -; J: TRBJ1-1; length: 15; CDR3: CASSQDFRVNTEAFF; DNA: TGCGCCAGCAGCCAAGATTTTAGGGTGAACACTGAAGCTTTCTTT
size: -; V: TRBV11-2; D: TRBD2; J: TRBJ2-1; length: 19; CDR3: CASSSQTSGGPPTYNEQFF; DNA: TGTGCCAGCAGCTCGCAGACTAGCGGGGGGCCCCCCACCTACAATGAGCAGTTCTTC
size: -; V: TRBV5-1; D: -; J: TRBJ1-3; length: 14; CDR3: CASSLAGEGNTIYF; DNA: TGCGCCAGCAGCTTGGCGGGGGAAGGAAACACCATATATTTT
size: once; V: TRBV6-1; D: -; J: TRBJ2-3; length: 15; CDR3: CASSEHAEGADTQYF; DNA: TGTGCCAGCAGTGAACACGCAGAGGGGGCAGATACGCAGTATTTT
size: once; V: TRBV5-1; D: TRBD1; J: TRBJ1-1; length: 14; CDR3: CASSLAKGATEAFF; DNA: TGCGCCAGCAGCTTGGCCAAGGGGGCAACTGAAGCTTTCTTT
size: -; V: TRBV9; D: -; J: TRBJ2-3; length: 15; CDR3: CASSVVGAGTDTQYF; DNA: TGTGCCAGCAGCGTAGTGGGGGCAGGCACAGATACGCAGTATTTT
size: -; V: TRBV28; D: -; J: TRBJ1-4; length: 16; CDR3: CASSMGSWGGGEKLFF; DNA: TGTGCCAGCAGTATGGGGTCATGGGGAGGGGGTGAAAAACTGTTTTTT
size: -; V: TRBV6-6; D: -; J: TRBJ2-3; length: 13; CDR3: CASRPVSTDTQYF; DNA: TGTGCCAGCAGACCGGTTAGCACAGATACGCAGTATTTT
size: -; V: TRBV11-3; D: TRBD2; J: TRBJ2-1; length: 14; CDR3: CASSYSGSYNEQFF; DNA: TGTGCCAGCAGCTATAGCGGGAGCTACAATGAGCAGTTCTTC
size: -; V: TRBV6-1; D: -; J: TRBJ1-6; length: 13; CDR3: CASGELYNSPLHF; DNA: TGTGCCAGCGGTGAACTATATAATTCACCCCTCCACTTT
size: -; V: TRBV27; D: -; J: TRBJ1-2; length: 15; CDR3: CASSYGGGIAYGYTF; DNA: TGTGCCAGCAGTTACGGGGGAGGGATAGCGTATGGCTACACCTTC
size: -; V: TRBV2; D: TRBD2; J: TRBJ2-2; length: 13; CDR3: CASTGRANGELFF; DNA: TGTGCCAGCACCGGGAGGGCCAACGGGGAGCTGTTTTTT
size: -; V: TRBV2; D: TRBD2; J: TRBJ2-2; length: 16; CDR3: CASSESSGGLTGELFF; DNA: TGTGCCAGCAGTGAGAGTAGCGGGGGGCTCACCGGGGAGCTGTTTTTT
size: -; V: TRBV7-2; D: -; J: TRBJ1-4; length: 14; CDR3: CASSLGDGFEKLFF; DNA: TGTGCCAGCAGCTTAGGAGACGGTTTTGAAAAACTGTTTTTT
size: -; V: TRBV6-6; D: -; J: TRBJ2-7; length: 14; CDR3: CASSYSQVSYEQYF; DNA: TGTGCCAGCAGTTACTCCCAGGTATCCTACGAGCAGTACTTC
size: few; V: TRBV7-2; D: -; J: TRBJ1-2; length: 13; CDR3: CASSLGANYGYTF; DNA: TGTGCCAGCAGCTTAGGGGCTAACTATGGCTACACCTTC
size: -; V: TRBV25-1; D: -; J: TRBJ2-1; length: 18; CDR3: CASSDVAESSPNYNEQFF; DNA: TGTGCCAGCAGTGATGTGGCAGAAAGCAGTCCTAATTACAATGAGCAGTTCTTC
size: -; V: TRBV5-1; D: TRBD1; J: TRBJ2-7; length: 13; CDR3: CASSFGTGYEQYF; DNA: TGCGCCAGCAGCTTCGGGACAGGCTACGAGCAGTACTTC
size: -; V: TRBV2; D: -; J: TRBJ1-6; length: 15; CDR3: CASSFPGGGDSPLHF; DNA: TGTGCCAGCAGCTTTCCCGGAGGGGGTGATTCACCCCTCCACTTT
size: -; V: TRBV27; D: -; J: TRBJ2-7; length: 14; CDR3: CASSLKGSSYEQYF; DNA: TGTGCCAGCAGTTTAAAGGGAAGCTCCTACGAGCAGTACTTC
size: once; V: TRBV4-1; D: TRBD2; J: TRBJ2-7; length: 15; CDR3: CASSRLAGITDEQYF; DNA: TGCGCCAGCAGCCGACTAGCGGGAATCACCGACGAGCAGTACTTC
size: -; V: TRBV27; D: -; J: TRBJ2-5; length: 14; CDR3: CASSRGPGQETQYF; DNA: TGTGCCAGCAGTCGCGGTCCGGGCCAAGAGACCCAGTACTTC
size: -; V: TRBV27; D: -; J: TRBJ1-1; length: 12; CDR3: CASSLVGGRAFF; DNA: TGTGCCAGCAGTCTGGTGGGGGGGCGAGCTTTCTTT
size: once; V: TRBV7-2; D: TRBD1; J: TRBJ2-7; length: 14; CDR3: CASSPAGGPYEQYF; DNA: TGTGCCAGCAGCCCAGCAGGGGGTCCCTACGAGCAGTACTTC
size: once; V: TRBV25-1; D: -; J: TRBJ2-1; length: 14; CDR3: CASSEYTGSGEQFF; DNA: TGTGCCAGCAGTGAATATACAGGGTCCGGTGAGCAGTTCTTC
size: -; V: TRBV6-1; D: -; J: TRBJ1-4; length: 13; CDR3: CASGRVSNEKLFF; DNA: TGTGCCAGCGGGCGGGTTTCTAATGAAAAACTGTTTTTT